This is a list of T cell receptor beta chains from one sample in a study of cytomegalovirus exposure and HLA in healthy donors. Assay: immunoSEQ multiplex PCR; the TCRdb copy retains only in-frame clones and omits some. Of some 140,000 clones in the sample, approximately 73% were seen once. Sequenced: PBMCs. The receptors stem from a middle-aged woman in good health and CMV-seronegative. The CDR3 runs from the conserved cysteine through the conserved F or W. D genes are given only for firm matches. Clone size is not always given. Where it is, it says once, few, many or a class for expanded clones.

TRBV6-5	.	.	TRBJ1-2	CASSSGVYGYTF	TGTGCCAGCAGCTCCGGAGTTTATGGCTACACCTTC
TRBV2	many	.	TRBJ2-1	CASSVLALEQFF	TGTGCCAGCAGTGTACTAGCTTTGGAGCAGTTCTTC
TRBV7-2	.	TRBD2	TRBJ2-2	CASSLVSVRTSGGGELFF	TGTGCCAGCAGCTTAGTTAGTGTGCGGACTAGCGGGGGCGGGGAGCTGTTTTTT
TRBV7-9	.	.	TRBJ1-2	CASSLMTDYGYTF	TGTGCCAGCAGCTTAATGACAGACTATGGCTACACCTTC
TRBV27	.	.	TRBJ2-3	CASTRRSTDTDTQYF	TGTGCCAGCACCCGGAGATCGACAGACACAGATACGCAGTATTTT
TRBV11-2	.	TRBD1	TRBJ2-1	CASSPGTGGYNEQFF	TGTGCCAGCAGCCCCGGGACAGGGGGCTACAATGAGCAGTTCTTC
TRBV6-1	.	TRBD1	TRBJ1-2	CASSVTGDSYGYTF	TGTGCCAGCAGTGTAACAGGGGATTCCTATGGCTACACCTTC
TRBV14	once	TRBD2	TRBJ2-5	CASSQGLAGGSETQYF	TGTGCCAGCAGCCAAGGGCTAGCGGGGGGGTCTGAGACCCAGTACTTC
TRBV6-1	few	.	TRBJ1-6	CASSEMTVINSPLHF	TGTGCCAGCAGTGAGATGACAGTTATAAATTCACCCCTCCACTTT
TRBV6-1	few	TRBD2	TRBJ2-2	CASSVGTSKGELFF	TGTGCCAGCAGTGTTGGGACTAGTAAAGGGGAGCTGTTTTTT
TRBV7-9	.	.	TRBJ2-3	CSSSYVGRSTDTQYF	TGTTCCAGCAGCTACGTGGGCAGAAGCACAGATACGCAGTATTTT
TRBV29-1	.	.	TRBJ1-2	CSVTTGDYGYTF	TGCAGCGTCACAACAGGAGACTATGGCTACACCTTC
TRBV5-5	.	.	TRBJ2-1	CASSLGAGDSYNEQFF	TGTGCCAGCAGCTTGGGGGCAGGGGATAGCTACAATGAGCAGTTCTTC
TRBV5-4	.	.	TRBJ1-1	CASRPTANTEAFF	TGTGCCAGCAGACCGACAGCGAACACTGAAGCTTTCTTT
TRBV10-3	.	TRBD1	TRBJ1-5	CAISPGTGNNQPQHF	TGTGCCATCAGTCCCGGGACAGGGAACAATCAGCCCCAGCATTTT
TRBV9	.	.	TRBJ1-2	CASSVESREGGYTF	TGTGCCAGCAGCGTAGAGTCGAGAGAGGGTGGCTACACCTTC
TRBV21-1	once	.	TRBJ1-1	CASTPGQGHSVNTEAFF	TGTGCCAGCACCCCTGGACAGGGCCACTCAGTGAACACTGAAGCTTTCTTT
TRBV4-3	.	.	TRBJ1-2	CASSQEEGGGYTF	TGCGCCAGCAGCCAAGAAGAGGGAGGTGGCTACACCTTC
TRBV5-1	.	.	TRBJ1-6	CASRTGGQENSPLHF	TGCGCCAGCAGAACCGGAGGGCAGGAGAATTCACCCCTCCACTTT
TRBV2	once	.	TRBJ2-7	CASSEPYEQYF	TGTGCCAGCAGTGAACCGTACGAGCAGTACTTC
TRBV19	.	.	TRBJ1-5	CASRQVNQPQHF	TGTGCCAGTAGACAGGTCAATCAGCCCCAGCATTTT
TRBV2	.	TRBD1	TRBJ1-1	CASSKGQGASTEAFF	TGTGCCAGCAGTAAGGGACAGGGGGCGAGTACTGAAGCTTTCTTT
TRBV4-1	.	.	TRBJ1-1	CASSQEPQLDEGAFF	TGCGCCAGCAGCCAAGAGCCGCAGCTAGACGAGGGAGCTTTCTTT
TRBV7-8	.	.	TRBJ1-2	CASSLQGTTYGYTF	TGTGCCAGCAGCTTACAGGGGACTACCTATGGCTACACCTTC
TRBV6-1	once	TRBD1	TRBJ2-3	CASARDRGTDTQYF	TGTGCCAGCGCCAGGGACAGGGGGACAGATACGCAGTATTTT
TRBV7-9	few	.	TRBJ1-1	CASSSRDPGLHEAFF	TGTGCCAGCAGCTCACGGGATCCCGGGCTACACGAAGCTTTCTTT
TRBV15	.	.	TRBJ1-2	CATSPEVGSLAGYTF	TGTGCCACCAGCCCAGAGGTCGGGAGTTTGGCTGGCTACACCTTC
TRBV10-3	.	.	TRBJ1-1	CAIRPRTNTEAFF	TGTGCCATCAGACCGAGAACGAACACTGAAGCTTTCTTT
TRBV9	.	.	TRBJ2-7	CASSPARVSYEQYF	TGTGCCAGCAGCCCCGCACGGGTTTCCTACGAGCAGTACTTC
TRBV6-1	once	.	TRBJ2-7	CASHPGTRPYEQYF	TGTGCCAGCCACCCCGGGACAAGGCCGTACGAGCAGTACTTC
TRBV2	.	TRBD1	TRBJ1-5	CASSVTGQGPQPQHF	TGTGCCAGCAGTGTAACGGGACAGGGGCCTCAGCCCCAGCATTTT
TRBV7-8	once	TRBD2	TRBJ2-3	CASSLTLAGTDTQYF	TGTGCCAGCAGCTTAACACTAGCGGGCACAGATACGCAGTATTTT
TRBV19	.	.	TRBJ1-2	CASSMVQGNYGYTF	TGTGCCAGTAGTATGGTCCAGGGGAACTATGGCTACACCTTC
TRBV25-1	few	.	TRBJ1-2	CASSEWDQGGGYTF	TGTGCCAGCAGTGAATGGGACCAGGGAGGCGGCTACACCTTC
TRBV27	.	TRBD1	TRBJ2-1	CASSLRGTGPYNEQFF	TGTGCCAGCAGTTTAAGGGGGACAGGACCCTACAATGAGCAGTTCTTC
TRBV2	.	TRBD1	TRBJ1-2	CASSPETGHGYTF	TGTGCCAGCAGTCCCGAGACAGGGCATGGCTACACCTTC
TRBV12-5	once	.	TRBJ2-7	CASGLVISGAPYEQYF	TGTGCTAGTGGTTTGGTAATCTCAGGGGCACCCTACGAGCAGTACTTC
TRBV9	.	.	TRBJ1-3	CASSVHLEDTIYF	TGTGCCAGCAGCGTACACCTAGAGGACACCATATATTTT
TRBV5-1	.	TRBD1	TRBJ1-1	CASSFGQGAGAFF	TGCGCCAGCAGCTTCGGACAGGGGGCAGGAGCTTTCTTT
TRBV7-8	.	TRBD1	TRBJ2-1	CASSLSQGAYNEQFF	TGTGCCAGCAGCTTATCTCAGGGGGCCTACAATGAGCAGTTCTTC
TRBV28	.	.	TRBJ1-5	CASSLSGFYSNQPQHF	TGTGCCAGCAGTTTATCGGGGTTCTATAGCAATCAGCCCCAGCATTTT
TRBV6-4	few	.	TRBJ1-4	CASSDVRSFPTNEKLFF	TGTGCCAGCAGTGACGTTCGGAGCTTTCCGACTAATGAAAAACTGTTTTTT
TRBV4-1	.	.	TRBJ2-2	CASSQAQGTDTGELFF	TGCGCCAGCAGCCAAGCACAGGGTACGGACACCGGGGAGCTGTTTTTT
TRBV29-1	few	.	TRBJ1-1	CSVHRVMNTEAFF	TGCAGCGTCCACAGGGTTATGAACACTGAAGCTTTCTTT
TRBV4-3	.	.	TRBJ1-2	CASSQDNSVYGYTF	TGCGCCAGCAGCCAAGATAATTCAGTATATGGCTACACCTTC
TRBV4-1	.	.	TRBJ2-7	CASSQVSAGDYEQYF	TGCGCCAGCAGCCAAGTAAGCGCTGGTGATTACGAGCAGTACTTC
TRBV5-1	few	TRBD2	TRBJ2-5	CASSLAVAGGQETQYF	TGCGCCAGCAGCTTGGCGGTAGCGGGGGGGCAAGAGACCCAGTACTTC